Below are 23 T cell receptor beta chains sequenced from a single sample in a study of T cell responses to AZD1222 COVID-19 vaccine. Clones were sequenced by immunoSEQ multiplex PCR, and TCRdb holds only the in-frame ones, with some missing. This table holds some 140,000 clones, under 95% found once. The sample was peripheral blood, taken on day 0 of AZD1222 vaccination. Receptor source: an adult in good health.

This clone has just a few counts. The chain couples TRBV6-2 or TRBV6-3 to TRBJ2-7, with TRBD2 matching over 8 bases. V lost 0 bases and J lost 6; bases outside the gene matches: 4. The CDR3 is 14 amino acids. Germline assignment: CDR1 MNHEY and CDR2 SVGEGT. The CDR3: CASSYSQTSGEQYF. In DNA, the CDR3 is TGTGCCAGCAGTTACTCCCAAACTAGCGGCGAGCAGTACTTC.

The chain uses TRBV10-3 and TRBJ1-2; D is ambiguous. The CDR3 covers 11 residues. Germline V gene lookup returns CDR1 ENHRY and CDR2 SYGVKD. V dropped 8 bases and J dropped 2 bases, with 6 bases sitting between them. The DNA for the CDR3 is TGTGCCATCGGCCGGAACTATGGCTACACCTTC. This gives the protein CAIGRNYGYTF.

In this sample, this clone turned up once. The rearrangement uses TRBV19 and TRBJ2-1; TRBD1 agrees at 10 bases. V gave up 3 bases and J gave up 5 bases; unmatched junction bases: 4. Germline V gene sequence: CDR1 LNHDA, CDR2 SQIVND (reference sequence). CDR3 length: 15 amino acids. The CDR3 reads CASSMGTGANNEQFF. The CDR3 DNA follows: TGTGCCAGTAGTATGGGGACAGGGGCAAACAATGAGCAGTTCTTC.

The chain recombines TRBV2 with TRBJ2-3, with 13 nucleotides matching TRBD2. The CDR3 has 13 amino acids. The germline CDR1 and CDR2 sequences are SNHLY and FYNNEI. The V gene end was trimmed by 10 bases and the J gene end by 5 bases; junction bases not matched to a gene: 3. CDR3 nucleotides: TGTGCCACAGGACTAGCGGGGGAAGATACGCAGTATTTT. It translates to CATGLAGEDTQYF.

The V and J genes are TRBV10-2 and TRBJ1-2; 7 bases are shared with TRBD1. This CDR3 is built from 12 residues. CDR1 and CDR2 (germline): WSHSY, SAAADI. The V and J ends lost 7 bases and 6 bases, in that order; junction bases with no gene match: 5. The CDR3 DNA sequence: TGCGCCAGCACAGACAGGGTTGATGGCTACACCTTC. This encodes CASTDRVDGYTF.

The chain combines TRBV11-2 with TRBJ2-2; 8 bases agree with TRBD2. The V and J ends lost 5 bases and 5 bases, in that order; junction bases with no gene match: 7. The CDR3 has 15 residues. Per the germline V gene, CDR1 is SGHAT and CDR2 is FQNNGV. DNA of the CDR3: TGTGCCAGCAGCCCGGGGACTAGATCGACCGGGGAGCTGTTTTTT. This encodes CASSPGTRSTGELFF. The full variable domain, its missing parts supplied by reference TRBV11-2 and TRBJ2-2, is EAGVAQSPRYKIIEKRQSVAFWCNPISGHATLYWYQQILGQGPKLLIQFQNNGVVDDSQLPKDRFSAERLKGVDSTLKIQPAKLEDSAVYLCASSPGTRSTGELFFGEGSRLTVL.

The rearrangement uses TRBV29-1 and TRBJ2-2; D not certain. Germline V lookup: CDR1 SQVTM, CDR2 ANQGSEA. This CDR3 has 13 residues. Trimming shortened V by 4 bases and J by 4 bases, and 10 bases separated the two germline ends. CDR3 in DNA: TGCAGCGTTGCTAGGACGGCCACCGGGGAGCTGTTTTTT. It encodes CSVARTATGELFF.

V usage is TRBV29-1 and J usage is TRBJ2-3; 12 bases align to TRBD2. The J segment lost 1 base and the V segment lost 8 bases, leaving 10 bases of the junction unmatched. This CDR3 has 16 residues. Germline V gene lookup returns CDR1 SQVTM and CDR2 ANQGSEA. CDR3 coding DNA: TGCAGCTCCAGAATCCTAGCGGGAGGGGGCACAGATACGCAGTATTTT. It codes for CSSRILAGGGTDTQYF.

The table lists this clone with a few counts. The chain combines TRBV5-7 with TRBJ2-1, with TRBD2 identical over 13 bases. TRBV5-7 is annotated as an ORF whose role is uncertain. The V segment lost 0 bases and the J segment 9 bases; nucleotides outside the gene matches: 6. This CDR3 has 16 amino acids. The DNA of the CDR3 is TGTGCCAGCAGCTTGGCCTGGACTAGCGGGAGCGGTGAGCAGTTCTTC. It translates to CASSLAWTSGSGEQFF.

The chain links TRBV6-6 to TRBJ2-5; unclear D gene. CDR1 and CDR2 (germline): MNHNY, SVGAGI (reference sequence). V lost 4 bases and J 1 base, leaving 7 bases between the germline ends. This CDR3 region has 13 residues. This CDR3 reads CASSLGFQETQYF. The CDR3 DNA follows: TGTGCCAGCAGTTTAGGTTTCCAAGAGACCCAGTACTTC.

The rearrangement joins TRBV29-1 to TRBJ2-7; 7 positions match TRBD1. The V gene's germline CDR1 is SQVTM and CDR2 ANQGSEA. CDR3 length: 13 amino acids. The V gene end was trimmed by 7 bases and the J gene end by 3 bases; junction bases not matched to a gene: 9. CDR3 DNA: TGCAGCGCAGCCGGGACAGTGGGCTACGAGCAGTACTTC. It codes for CSAAGTVGYEQYF.

The chain uses TRBV23-1 and TRBJ2-7; 9 bases match TRBD1. TRBV23-1 is recorded as an ORF, its role being uncertain. CDR3 length: 15 amino acids. After removal of 4 bases from V and 4 bases from J, the junction contained 8 bases not matched to a gene. The DNA of the CDR3 is TGCGCCAGCAGTCGCCCCGGGACAGGGATATACGAGCAGTACTTC. Encoded protein: CASSRPGTGIYEQYF.

The chain uses TRBV5-1 and TRBJ2-7; unclear D gene. The V gene's germline CDR1 is SGHRS and CDR2 YFSETQ. The CDR3 runs 15 residues. The V gene lost 1 base and the J gene lost 0 bases, with 11 bases spanning the gap. The CDR3 nucleotides are TGCGCCAGCAGCTTGTCGCCCAGCACCTCCTACGAGCAGTACTTC. Protein product: CASSLSPSTSYEQYF.

The V gene is TRBV18, the J gene TRBJ1-1; D unclear. V was shortened by 0 bases and J by 4 bases, with 12 bases between the two germline ends. This CDR3 region has 15 residues. Germline V gene data show CDR1 as KGHSH and CDR2 as LQKENI. CDR3 amino acids: CASSPPGGVGTEAFF. CDR3 DNA: TGTGCCAGCTCACCACCGGGAGGTGTGGGCACTGAAGCTTTCTTT.

The chain uses TRBV6-1 and TRBJ1-2; D unclear. The CDR3 covers 14 residues. Germline assignment: CDR1 MNHNS and CDR2 SASEGT. The V end was cut by 3 bases, the J end by 1 base, with 9 bases between. The CDR3, as DNA: TGTGCCAGCAGTGAGTCGGGATTTAACTATGGCTACACCTTC. Translating gives CASSESGFNYGYTF.

The V gene is TRBV4-3, the J gene TRBJ2-3, with D possibly TRBD2 on 5 matching bases. Germline V gene data show CDR1 as LGHNA and CDR2 as YSLEER. This CDR3 contains 16 residues. V lost 0 bases to trimming and J lost 2 bases, with 12 bases between them. The CDR3, as DNA: TGCGCCAGCAGCCAAGATAAGAGGGAGTTCACAGATACGCAGTATTTT. It codes for CASSQDKREFTDTQYF.

CDR3 DNA: TGTGCCAGCAGCGAGGGGGCCGGGGTGAATCAGCCCCAGCATTTT. It codes for CASSEGAGVNQPQHF. The rearrangement uses TRBV9 and TRBJ1-5, with TRBD1 matching over 7 bases. This CDR3 comprises 15 residues. The germline V gene has CDR1 SGDLS and CDR2 YYNGEE. With V trimmed by 3 bases and J by 4 bases, 7 bases remained unmatched. Using reference TRBV9 and TRBJ1-5 for the parts outside the CDR3, the full variable domain is DSGVTQTPKHLITATGQRVTLRCSPRSGDLSVYWYQQSLDQGLQFLIQYYNGEERAKGNILERFSAQQFPDLHSELNLSSLELGDSALYFCASSEGAGVNQPQHFGDGTRLSIL.

This sequence joins TRBV6-1 and TRBJ2-3; D unresolved. This CDR3 is 15 amino acids long. The V end lost 2 bases, the J end lost 2 bases, and 11 bases lay between the germline ends. Germline CDR1 reads MNHNS; CDR2 reads SASEGT. The CDR3 bases are TGTGCCAGCAGTGAATTGGACGGTTACACAGATACGCAGTATTTT. This sequence encodes CASSELDGYTDTQYF.

The CDR3 protein is CASSQDWVVNNEQFF. The CDR3 nucleotides read TGCGCCAGCAGCCAAGATTGGGTCGTTAACAATGAGCAGTTCTTC. V usage is TRBV4-3 and J usage is TRBJ2-1, with no clear D. V lost 0 bases, J lost 5 bases, and 11 bases lay in between. The CDR3 has 15 amino acids. Germline V gene sequence: CDR1 LGHNA, CDR2 YSLEER.

J is TRBJ2-2 and V is TRBV19; D uncertain. Germline values: CDR1 LNHDA, CDR2 SQIVND (reference sequence). V was trimmed by 7 bases and J by 6 bases, leaving 21 bases between them. There are 16 residues in the CDR3. The DNA of the CDR3 is TGTGCCAGTACTCCGGCGGCCGGTTCCCTGGCCGGGGAGCTGTTTTTT. Its translation is CASTPAAGSLAGELFF.

The chain links TRBV6-2 or TRBV6-3 to TRBJ2-3; D call uncertain. CDR1 is MNHEY, CDR2 SVGEGT, per germline. V shed 2 bases and J shed 4 bases, with 7 bases lying between them. This CDR3 contains 13 residues. CDR3 DNA sequence: TGTGCCAGCAGTTACGTCCTAGCAGATACGCAGTATTTT. Its translation: CASSYVLADTQYF.

V gene TRBV5-1 combines with J gene TRBJ1-6, with 10 bases matching TRBD1. Germline CDR1 reads SGHRS; CDR2 reads YFSETQ. The junction had 6 bases not matched to a gene; V was cut back by 2 bases and J by 7 bases. The CDR3 is made up of 16 amino acids. CDR3 in amino acids: CASSLGQGGENSPLHF. The CDR3 bases are TGCGCCAGCAGCTTAGGACAGGGGGGTGAAAATTCACCCCTCCACTTT.

The J gene is TRBJ1-2, the V gene TRBV19, with a weak D call TRBD1 (6 bases). Looked up from germline, CDR1 is LNHDA and CDR2 is SQIVND (reference sequence). The CDR3 covers 14 residues. V dropped 6 bases and J dropped 8 bases, with 19 bases sitting between them. The CDR3 here is CASSLSQGYGGYTF. The DNA of the CDR3 is TGTGCCAGTAGCCTTTCACAGGGCTATGGGGGCTACACCTTC.